This entry lists 7 T cell receptor beta chains sequenced from one sample in a study of blood T cell repertoires in COVID-19. The protocol was immunoSEQ multiplex PCR, while the TCRdb copy is restricted to in-frame clones and leaves out a portion. The sample holds about 150,000 clones, about 85% seen once. The sample comprised peripheral blood. The receptor set was obtained from a woman aged 55 to 70 with COVID-19, enrolled during active disease.

This clone occurred once. J is TRBJ2-5 and V is TRBV18; perhaps TRBD2 as D (6 bases). The CDR3 has 13 amino acids. Germline CDR1 and CDR2: KGHSH and LQKENI. Trimming removed 5 bases from V and 4 bases from J, with 11 bases in between. This CDR3 reads CASSGGSLETQYF. The CDR3 DNA reads TGTGCCAGCTCAGGAGGGAGTTTAGAGACCCAGTACTTC.

The chain couples TRBV12-3 or TRBV12-4 to TRBJ2-1; D perhaps matches TRBD2 (6 bases). The CDR3 totals 13 residues. The ends were cut back, 0 bases at V and 8 bases at J, with 8 bases in the middle. The CDR3 DNA reads as TGTGCCAGCAGTTTAGCAGGAGGGGATGAGCAGTTCTTC. Translating it yields CASSLAGGDEQFF.

The J gene is TRBJ1-1, the V gene TRBV14, with D uncertain. The CDR3 has 13 residues. Germline V lookup: CDR1 SGHDN, CDR2 FVKESK. Trimming cost V 4 bases and J 0 bases, with 6 bases left between them. CDR3 residues: CASSLSLNTEAFF. In nucleotides, the CDR3 is TGTGCCAGCAGCCTGTCCTTGAACACTGAAGCTTTCTTT.

The chain carries TRBV6-5 and TRBJ2-2; 8 nucleotides agree with TRBD2. CDR1 and CDR2 from the germline V gene are MNHEY and SVGAGI. The CDR3 consists of 15 residues. The J segment lost 7 bases and the V segment lost 7 bases, leaving 11 bases of the junction unmatched. CDR3 residues: CASTRGLAGFGELFF. CDR3 nucleotides: TGTGCCAGCACGCGGGGCCTAGCGGGTTTCGGGGAGCTGTTTTTT.

The genes are TRBV3-1 (or the pseudogene TRBV3-2) and TRBJ1-2, with D possibly TRBD1 on 5 matching bases. V was shortened by 2 bases and J by 10 bases, with 14 bases between the two germline ends. The CDR3 spans 13 residues. Germline-derived CDR1 and CDR2 are LGHDT and YNNKEL (reference sequence). The CDR3: CASSQQGFQDYTF. The DNA for the CDR3 is TGTGCCAGCAGCCAACAGGGATTTCAGGACTACACCTTC.

J is TRBJ1-2 and V is TRBV6-6; TRBD1 might be the D (5 bases). The germline gives CDR1 MNHNY, CDR2 SVGAGI (reference sequence). Trimming left V 7 bases short and J 0 bases short, with 15 bases between. There are 15 residues in the CDR3. CDR3 loop: CASMITGGANYGYTF. The CDR3, as DNA: TGTGCCAGCATGATAACGGGGGGTGCTAACTATGGCTACACCTTC.

This clone came up a few times. This rearrangement joins TRBV4-1 to TRBJ1-4; 7 nucleotides agree with TRBD1. Germline-derived CDR1 and CDR2 are MGHRA and YSYEKL. CDR3 length: 17 residues. Trimming removed 3 bases from V and 0 bases from J; junction bases left unmatched: 7. As DNA, the CDR3 is TGCGCCAGCAGCCATGGAAACCAGGGGGCAACTAATGAAAAACTGTTTTTT. Translation gives CASSHGNQGATNEKLFF.